Below are 31 T cell receptor beta chains sequenced from a single sample in a study of T cell changes during pregnancy in multiple sclerosis. The repertoire was sequenced with immunoSEQ multiplex PCR; TCRdb's copy has only in-frame clones and lacks some. Of under 95,000 clones in the sample, approximately 92% were seen once. The input for sequencing was peripheral blood, taken in the second trimester of pregnancy. The receptors here all came from a female donor with multiple sclerosis, enrolled in a pregnancy study.

The chain carries TRBV7-9 and TRBJ1-2; possible D gene TRBD1, 5 bases. Deletions cut 0 bases from V and 4 bases from J, with 18 bases between. CDR1 SEHNR and CDR2 FQNEAQ come from the germline V gene (reference sequence). This CDR3 region has 17 residues. CDR3 sequence (DNA): TGTGCCAGCAGCTTAGCGGGGGGTCCTGCCAGCCCCTATGGCTACACCTTC. Amino acid sequence: CASSLAGGPASPYGYTF. The full variable domain, rest sourced from reference TRBV7-9 and TRBJ1-2, is DTGVSQNPRHKITKRGQNVTFRCDPISEHNRLYWYRQTLGQGPEFLTYFQNEAQLEKSRLLSDRFSAERPKGSFSTLEIQRTEQGDSAMYLCASSLAGGPASPYGYTFGSGTRLTVV.

V usage is TRBV7-9 and J usage is TRBJ2-1, with 8 positions matching TRBD2. Looked up from germline, CDR1 is SEHNR and CDR2 is FQNEAQ (reference sequence). J lost 3 bases, V lost 3 bases, and 7 bases had no gene match. The length of the CDR3 is 16 residues. The CDR3, as DNA: TGTGCCAGCAGCTTCGGGAGGGGTCGAGACTACAATGAGCAGTTCTTC. Protein product: CASSFGRGRDYNEQFF.

The chain has TRBV18 and TRBJ2-3, with D uncertain. The CDR3 contains 15 residues. CDR1 is KGHSH and CDR2 is LQKENI in the germline V gene. V was shortened by 0 bases and J by 2 bases, with 9 bases between the two germline ends. The CDR3 region is CASSPPFRNTDTQYF. The DNA of the CDR3 is TGTGCCAGCTCACCACCGTTTAGAAACACAGATACGCAGTATTTT.

This clone was observed a handful of times. The chain combines TRBV10-3 with TRBJ1-2, with 8 nucleotides matching TRBD1. Trimming removed 0 bases from V and 5 bases from J; junction bases left unmatched: 2. The germline gives CDR1 ENHRY, CDR2 SYGVKD. The CDR3 extends over 14 amino acids. DNA of the CDR3: TGTGCCATCAGTGAGTCGACAGGGGTTTATGGCTACACCTTC. The encoded protein is CAISESTGVYGYTF.

This clone appeared once. This rearrangement joins TRBV6-5 to TRBJ2-6, with D perhaps matching TRBD1 (6 bases). This CDR3 region has 14 residues. Germline V lookup: CDR1 MNHEY, CDR2 SVGAGI. Trimming removed 5 bases from V and 6 bases from J, with 11 bases in between. The CDR3 DNA is TGTGCCAGCAGTCACAGGGAAACGGCCAACGTCCTGACTTTC. It codes for CASSHRETANVLTF.

This chain connects TRBV10-3 to TRBJ1-6; TRBD1 matches at 10 bases. Germline CDR1 ENHRY, CDR2 SYGVKD. Trimming took 6 bases from V and 5 from J; bases not matched to a gene: 1. The CDR3 totals 14 residues. CDR3 loop: CAIRGTGDNSPLHF. CDR3 coding DNA: TGTGCCATCAGGGGGACAGGGGATAATTCACCCCTCCACTTT.

V is TRBV6-5 and J is TRBJ2-2; TRBD2 is a possible D gene (6 bases). CDR1 and CDR2 from the germline V gene are MNHEY and SVGAGI. This CDR3 is built from 14 residues. Trimming shortened V by 5 bases and J by 4 bases, and 11 bases separated the two germline ends. As DNA, the CDR3 is TGTGCCAGCAGTGCCGGGACTTCCACCGGGGAGCTGTTTTTT. Amino acid sequence: CASSAGTSTGELFF.

This sequence joins TRBV19 and TRBJ1-2, with 7 bases lining up with TRBD1. CDR1 is LNHDA and CDR2 is SQIVND in the germline V gene (reference sequence). The CDR3 spans 15 residues. V lost 3 bases and J lost 6; bases outside the gene matches: 10. This CDR3 reads CASSIPGQHLNGYTF. CDR3 sequence (DNA): TGTGCCAGTAGTATCCCGGGACAGCACCTTAATGGCTACACCTTC.

J is TRBJ2-6 and V is TRBV29-1; perhaps TRBD1 as D (5 bases). In germline, CDR1 is SQVTM, CDR2 ANQGSEA. Trimming left V 6 bases short and J 2 bases short, with 8 bases between. The CDR3 is 13 residues long. This CDR3 reads CSVQAAGANVLTF. Here the CDR3 DNA reads TGCAGCGTACAGGCGGCTGGGGCCAACGTCCTGACTTTC. The full variable domain, rest sourced from reference TRBV29-1 and TRBJ2-6, is SAVISQKPSRDICQRGTSLTIQCQVDSQVTMMFWYRQQPGQSLTLIATANQGSEATYESGFVIDKFPISRPNLTFSTLTVSNMSPEDSSIYLCSVQAAGANVLTFGAGSRLTVL.

The chain links TRBV18 to TRBJ1-6; possible D gene TRBD1, 6 bases. The V and J ends lost 5 bases and 5 bases respectively, with 13 bases between them. The germline V gene has CDR1 KGHSH and CDR2 LQKENI. The CDR3 is 15 residues long. The CDR3 DNA reads as TGTGCCAGCTCAACAATGACAGGTGATAATTCACCCCTCCACTTT. Its protein product is CASSTMTGDNSPLHF.

The gene calls are TRBV9 and TRBJ1-2, with TRBD1 as a possible D gene (6 bases). From germline, CDR1 is SGDLS and CDR2 YYNGEE. The CDR3 has 14 amino acids. The V end was cut by 6 bases, the J end by 3 bases, with 15 bases between. This chain's CDR3 is CASKGAGVDYGYTF. DNA for the CDR3: TGTGCCAGCAAAGGGGCAGGGGTGGACTATGGCTACACCTTC.

In its sample, this clone was seen a few times. The chain combines TRBV7-9 with TRBJ2-7; 9 bases are a match to TRBD1. V trimming: 0 bases; J trimming: 2 bases; junction bases outside the gene matches: 5. The CDR3 consists of 16 residues. CDR1 and CDR2 from the germline V gene are SEHNR and FQNEAQ (reference sequence). In nucleotides, the CDR3 is TGTGCCAGCAGCTTAGCTCCGGGACAGGGTACCTACGAGCAGTACTTC. It is translated as CASSLAPGQGTYEQYF.

This clone was detected once. V usage is TRBV27 and J usage is TRBJ1-2; TRBD1 matches at 9 bases. Germline V gives CDR1 MNHEY, CDR2 SMNVEV (reference sequence). V lost 2 bases and J lost 8; bases outside the gene matches: 6. The CDR3 sequence is 14 residues long. This CDR3 reads CASSLRQGVGGYTF. Written as DNA, the CDR3 is TGTGCCAGCAGTTTAAGACAGGGGGTTGGCGGCTACACCTTC.

The rearrangement joins TRBV30 to TRBJ2-7; D not certain. The CDR3 has 15 amino acids. CDR1 and CDR2 from the germline V gene are GTSNPN and SVGIG (reference sequence). With 4 bases removed from V and 0 bases from J, the gap between germline ends came to 16 bases. The CDR3: CAWTHEAGSSYEQYF. The CDR3 DNA reads TGTGCCTGGACTCACGAGGCCGGAAGCTCCTACGAGCAGTACTTC.

The rearrangement links TRBV11-2 to TRBJ2-7; TRBD1 agrees at 8 bases. The junction had 8 bases not matched to a gene; V was cut back by 5 bases and J by 2 bases. Germline CDR1 is SGHAT and CDR2 is FQNNGV. The CDR3 length is 15 residues. CDR3 nucleotide sequence: TGTGCCAGCAGCGAGGGACAGGCCCGGACCTACGAGCAGTACTTC. Translated: CASSEGQARTYEQYF.

The chain uses TRBV28 and TRBJ2-7, with 8 nucleotides matching TRBD2. The trim removed 3 bases at V and 1 base at J, leaving 5 bases unmatched. Germline CDR1 reads MDHEN; CDR2 reads SYDVKM. This CDR3 spans 15 amino acids. DNA for the CDR3: TGTGCCAGCAGTTTTCGTACTAGCGGATCCTACGAGCAGTACTTC. Encoded protein: CASSFRTSGSYEQYF. The whole variable domain, filled in from reference TRBV28 and TRBJ2-7, reads DVKVTQSSRYLVKRTGEKVFLECVQDMDHENMFWYRQDPGLGLRLIYFSYDVKMKEKGDIPEGYSVSREKKERFSLILESASTNQTSMYLCASSFRTSGSYEQYFGPGTRLTVT.

V gene TRBV7-8 combines with J gene TRBJ2-2; 8 nucleotides align to TRBD1. The CDR3 totals 18 residues. CDR1 and CDR2 from the germline V gene are SGHVS and FQNEAQ. With V trimmed by 2 bases and J by 2 bases, 10 bases remained unmatched. The CDR3 sequence: CASSLSAKGQANTGELFF. In nucleotides, the CDR3 is TGTGCCAGCAGCTTATCAGCCAAGGGACAGGCAAACACCGGGGAGCTGTTTTTT. Variable domain in full (rest from reference TRBV7-8 and TRBJ2-2): GAGVSQSPRYKVAKRGQDVALRCDPISGHVSLFWYQQALGQGPEFLTYFQNEAQLDKSGLPSDRFFAERPEGSVSTLKIQRTQQEDSAVYLCASSLSAKGQANTGELFFGEGSRLTVL.

A few counts support this clone. V is TRBV5-4 and J is TRBJ1-1; D not certain. CDR1 and CDR2 (germline): SGHNT, YYREEE (reference sequence). This CDR3 is 13 amino acids long. Between the trimmed V and J ends, which lost 1 base and 5 bases, there was a span of 9 bases. DNA for the CDR3: TGTGCCAGCAGCTTGTCAGAGGGAACTGAAGCTTTCTTT. It codes for CASSLSEGTEAFF.

The genes are TRBV7-9 and TRBJ2-7; 7 bases map to TRBD1. Trimming took 1 base from V and 6 from J; bases not matched to a gene: 6. Germline loops: CDR1 SEHNR, CDR2 FQNEAQ (reference sequence). The CDR3 is made up of 14 amino acids. The CDR3 region has the DNA TGTGCCAGCAGCTTAGACAGGGGCCAAGCCGAGCAGTACTTC. It specifies CASSLDRGQAEQYF.

J is TRBJ2-1 and V is TRBV27; D call uncertain. This CDR3 has 15 residues. Germline loops: CDR1 MNHEY, CDR2 SMNVEV (reference sequence). V lost 5 bases, J lost 2 bases, and 13 bases lay in between. The CDR3 bases are TGTGCCAGCAGTAGAAGCGCAGACCCCTACAATGAGCAGTTCTTC. This sequence encodes CASSRSADPYNEQFF.

This chain uses TRBV5-1 with TRBJ2-7; a possible D gene is TRBD1 (7 bases). This CDR3 has 14 residues. V was shortened by 3 bases and J by 2 bases, with 12 bases between the two germline ends. The germline CDR1 and CDR2 sequences are SGHRS and YFSETQ. Here the CDR3 reads CASSSPGGTYEQYF. As DNA, the CDR3 is TGCGCCAGCAGCTCACCAGGGGGGACCTACGAGCAGTACTTC.

The rearrangement joins TRBV4-3 to TRBJ2-7, with TRBD1 as a possible D gene (6 bases). Trimming pared 0 bases from V and 1 base from J, leaving 10 bases between. From germline, CDR1 is LGHNA and CDR2 YSLEER. The CDR3 spans 15 residues. CDR3 nucleotides: TGCGCCAGCAGCCAAGATAGGACAGCGTCCTACGAGCAGTACTTC. Protein product: CASSQDRTASYEQYF.

The chain is built from TRBV16 and TRBJ1-5; D gene unclear. The CDR3 is 18 residues long. Deletions cut 0 bases from V and 0 bases from J, with 15 bases between. Germline assignment: CDR1 KGHSY and CDR2 FQNENV. The DNA for the CDR3 is TGTGCCAGCAGCCAATCAAGGAGACGGACTGATAGCAATCAGCCCCAGCATTTT. This encodes CASSQSRRRTDSNQPQHF.

The rearrangement uses TRBV14 and TRBJ1-4; the match to TRBD1 covers 8 bases. Trimming removed 5 bases from V and 8 bases from J; junction bases left unmatched: 13. Germline V lookup: CDR1 SGHDN, CDR2 FVKESK. The CDR3 extends over 16 amino acids. CDR3 in DNA: TGTGCCAGCAGCAAACTCTCCGGGACAGGCGACGAAAAACTGTTTTTT. Its protein is CASSKLSGTGDEKLFF.

This clone was observed a few times. The chain employs TRBV25-1 and TRBJ1-6, with 10 bases aligning to TRBD1. V shed 3 bases, J shed 7 bases, and the junction held 6 bases outside the gene matches. The CDR3 sequence is 16 residues long. Germline loops: CDR1 MGHDK, CDR2 SYGVNS. The chain's CDR3 is CASSEGQGSRNSPLHF. In nucleotides, the CDR3 is TGTGCCAGCAGTGAGGGACAGGGGTCAAGAAATTCACCCCTCCACTTT.

Only one count was recorded for this clone. The chain is built from TRBV13 and TRBJ2-2; perhaps TRBD1 as D (6 bases). V gave up 3 bases and J gave up 0 bases, with 8 bases separating them. The V gene's germline CDR1 is PRHDT and CDR2 FYEKMQ (reference sequence). This CDR3 region has 15 residues. The CDR3 DNA reads TGTGCCAGCAGCTTCAACAGGGCGAACACCGGGGAGCTGTTTTTT. Its protein is CASSFNRANTGELFF.

The J gene is TRBJ2-2, the V gene TRBV4-2, with 7 bases fitting TRBD1. Germline CDR1 and CDR2: LGHNA and YNFKEQ. The CDR3 extends over 16 amino acids. V was clipped by 4 bases and J by 6 bases; unmatched bases: 11. CDR3 amino acids: CASSRLRQGFAGELFF. The CDR3, as DNA: TGTGCCAGCAGCCGGCTTAGACAGGGTTTCGCCGGGGAGCTGTTTTTT.

The table lists this clone with a count of one. CDR3 sequence reads: CAWSVPGTSGSGNEQFF. The CDR3 DNA sequence: TGTGCCTGGAGTGTACCTGGGACTAGCGGGAGCGGTAATGAGCAGTTCTTC. This chain joins TRBV30 and TRBJ2-1; 14 bases map to TRBD2. CDR3 length: 17 amino acids. From germline, CDR1 is GTSNPN and CDR2 SVGIG (reference sequence). With V trimmed by 0 bases and J by 7 bases, 8 bases remained unmatched.

The V call is TRBV5-4, the J call TRBJ1-1; possibly TRBD1 for D (6 bases). CDR3 length equals 16 residues. Trimming removed 0 bases at V and 0 bases at J, with 12 bases between. Germline CDR1 is SGHNT and CDR2 is YYREEE (reference sequence). The CDR3 reads CASSLGDKVMNTEAFF. The CDR3 region has the DNA TGTGCCAGCAGCTTGGGGGACAAGGTCATGAACACTGAAGCTTTCTTT. Full variable domain (remainder filled in from reference TRBV5-4 and TRBJ1-1): ETGVTQSPTHLIKTRGQQVTLRCSSQSGHNTVSWYQQALGQGPQFIFQYYREEENGRGNFPPRFSGLQFPNYSSELNVNALELDDSALYLCASSLGDKVMNTEAFFGQGTRLTVV.

The chain links TRBV7-9 to TRBJ2-7; D is possibly TRBD1 (6 bases). The germline V gene has CDR1 SEHNR and CDR2 FQNEAQ (reference sequence). The V end lost 5 bases, the J end lost 2 bases, and 16 bases lay between the germline ends. This CDR3 spans 15 amino acids. CDR3 DNA: TGTGCCAGCAGCCCGCCCCGGACAGACACCTACGAGCAGTACTTC. This translates into CASSPPRTDTYEQYF.

The chain is built from TRBV6-1 and TRBJ2-5, with 8 bases aligning to TRBD1. The CDR3 is 15 amino acids. In germline, CDR1 is MNHNS, CDR2 SASEGT. After removal of 7 bases from V and 1 base from J, the junction contained 8 bases not matched to a gene. As DNA, the CDR3 is TGTGCCAGCAATACACAGGGGGGCACCCAAGAGACCCAGTACTTC. Protein product: CASNTQGGTQETQYF.